The rows below give T cell receptor beta chains drawn from one sample of a study of OX40 agonist ivuxolimab in advanced cancers. Measured with immunoSEQ multiplex PCR; TCRdb has only the in-frame clones, and not every one. The data hold 55,000 to 70,000 clones, with less than 85% observed a single time. Sequenced material: CD4+ or CD8+ T cells sorted from blood, taken in a trial of the OX40 agonist ivuxolimab. Every receptor here comes from an adult with an advanced solid tumor such as melanoma, head and neck, liver or kidney cancer. The CDR3 runs from the conserved cysteine through the conserved F or W. The order of the fields is V gene, clone size, J gene, D gene, CDR3 DNA, CDR3 protein. D genes are given only for firm matches. Not every row has a clone size; where given, it reads once, few, many or a size class.

>TRBV7-3|NA|TRBJ2-2|NA
TGTGCCAGCAGCTTAGTCGCCGAAACCGGGGAGCTGTTTTTT
CASSLVAETGELFF
>TRBV6-1|NA|TRBJ2-7|TRBD2
TGTGCCAGCAGTGGAACTAGCGGGGGTTACGAGCAGTACTTC
CASSGTSGGYEQYF
>TRBV5-1|NA|TRBJ1-4|TRBD1
TGCGCCAGCAGCTTGGGCAGGGGGCAACACTCAAATGAAAAACTGTTTTTT
CASSLGRGQHSNEKLFF
>TRBV6-1|NA|TRBJ2-3|NA
TGTGCCAGCAGTGAATACAGGGACAACACAGATACGCAGTATTTT
CASSEYRDNTDTQYF
>TRBV28|once|TRBJ1-5|NA
TGTGCCAGCAGTTTAAGGGGGGATAGCAATCAGCCCCAGCATTTT
CASSLRGDSNQPQHF
>TRBV11-2|NA|TRBJ1-6|NA
TGTGCCAGCAGCTTAGAAGGGTTTGTTAATTCACCCCTCCACTTT
CASSLEGFVNSPLHF
>TRBV5-4|NA|TRBJ2-3|TRBD2
TGTGCCAGCAGCCGTACTAGCGGCAGCACAGATACGCAGTATTTT
CASSRTSGSTDTQYF
>TRBV5-1|NA|TRBJ1-4|NA
TGCGCCAGCAGCTTGGCCGGGGGATCAACTAATGAAAAACTGTTTTTT
CASSLAGGSTNEKLFF
>TRBV6-6|NA|TRBJ1-2|TRBD1
TGTGCCAGCAGTTCCCGACAGGGCTCTGGCTACACCTTC
CASSSRQGSGYTF
>TRBV2|NA|TRBJ2-2|NA
TGTGCCAGCAGGGCCTCGGGAGATTTCAAGAACACCGGGGAGCTGTTTTTT
CASRASGDFKNTGELFF
>TRBV11-1|NA|TRBJ1-5|TRBD1
TGTGCCAGCAGCTTAGCAGGGGGCGATCAGCCCCAGCATTTT
CASSLAGGDQPQHF
>TRBV7-2|NA|TRBJ1-6|NA
TGTGCCAGCAGCCCGTCCGCACCCCCATCACCCCTCCACTTT
CASSPSAPPSPLHF
>TRBV4-1|once|TRBJ2-3|NA
TGCGCCAGCAGCCAAAGAAAGGGGCCAGATACGCAGTATTTT
CASSQRKGPDTQYF
>TRBV27|NA|TRBJ2-3|TRBD1
TGTGCCAGATCGGGACAGGGGGCAGATACGCAGTATTTT
CARSGQGADTQYF
>TRBV6-5|NA|TRBJ2-7|NA
TGTGCCTGCCGGGACAACTACGAGCAGTACTTC
CACRDNYEQYF
>TRBV18|NA|TRBJ2-2|NA
TGTGCCAGCTCACCACCGGCCAGCCACACCGGGGAGCTGTTTTTT
CASSPPASHTGELFF
>TRBV11-2|NA|TRBJ2-5|TRBD2
TGTGCCAGCAGCCCCCGACTAGCGGGGGAGGAGACCCAGTACTTC
CASSPRLAGEETQYF
>TRBV28|NA|TRBJ1-2|NA
TGTGCCAGCAGTTTATACCCCGACCCCGAAGGTTCGCGGGGCTACACCTTC
CASSLYPDPEGSRGYTF
>TRBV9|NA|TRBJ2-7|NA
TGTGCCAGCAGCGTAGATGGGGCGGGGCCAAGAGAGCAGTACTTC
CASSVDGAGPREQYF
>TRBV7-6|NA|TRBJ2-3|TRBD2
TGTGCCAGCAGCTCCCCGGGACTAGCGGGGGGGCGCACAGATACGCAGTATTTT
CASSSPGLAGGRTDTQYF
>TRBV7-9|NA|TRBJ2-7|TRBD1
TGTGCCAGCAGCACCCATAGGGGACAGGCCTCCTACGAGCAGTACTTC
CASSTHRGQASYEQYF
>TRBV21-1|once|TRBJ1-1|NA
TGTGCCAGCAGCAAACGGGCAGGGGAGGAGGGTGAAGCTTTCTTT
CASSKRAGEEGEAFF
>TRBV5-6|NA|TRBJ1-2|NA
TGTGCCAGCAGCTTGGAGAAGACAGAGACCTACACCTTC
CASSLEKTETYTF
>TRBV7-2|few|TRBJ2-5|TRBD2
TGTGCCAGCAGCCTAACGTCTAGCGGCCAAGAGACCCAGTACTTC
CASSLTSSGQETQYF
>TRBV4-2|few|TRBJ2-7|TRBD2
TGTGCCAGCAGCCAAGATGGCCCCCTGACTAGCTACTCCTACGAGCAGTACTTC
CASSQDGPLTSYSYEQYF
>TRBV30|NA|TRBJ1-6|NA
TGTGCCTGGACTGTGAACCATTCACCCCTCCACTTT
CAWTVNHSPLHF
>TRBV10-3|once|TRBJ2-7|TRBD1
TGTGCCATCAGTCCGGGACAGGGTCTTTATGAGCAGTACTTC
CAISPGQGLYEQYF
>TRBV6-1|few|TRBJ1-6|NA
TGTGCCAGCAGTTTCGGGGCAATTCTTGGTTCACCCCTCCACTTT
CASSFGAILGSPLHF
>TRBV5-1|few|TRBJ2-5|NA
TGCGCCAGCAGCTTGGCTGTCGGCCGCCGAGAGACCCAGTACTTC
CASSLAVGRRETQYF
>TRBV5-1|NA|TRBJ2-5|TRBD1
TGCGCCAGCAGACCAGGACAGGGGGCTGTGGGGGTGGAGACCCAGTACTTC
CASRPGQGAVGVETQYF
>TRBV5-1|NA|TRBJ1-2|TRBD1
TGCGCCAGCAGCCCGTGGGACAGGGGCGACGGTGGCTACACCTTC
CASSPWDRGDGGYTF